This T cell receptor (beta chain) was recovered during a study of blood T cell repertoires in COVID-19. Study-wide background: Samples came from the United States, Italy and Spain, spanning acute and convalescent COVID-19.

Participant-reported clinical history was the basis for cohort assignment. As originally analysed: Nucleated cell counts were estimated from reference gene primer amplification. Data came from immunoSEQ multiplex PCR; TCRdb stores just in-frame clones and leaves some out. The V and J calls and clone size come from that table; D and trimming were worked out from the DNA. The sample carries about 220,000 clones, about 85% recorded once. The germline CDR1 and CDR2 sequences are SGHTA and FQGNSA. Trimming removed 1 base from V and 2 bases from J; junction bases left unmatched: 7. The CDR3 is 17 amino acids.

The receptor comes from a woman in her thirties who had recovered from COVID-19. The sequencing sample was made of PBMCs or T cells enriched from blood (not recorded which). V and J are TRBV7-2 and TRBJ2-3; TRBD2 matches 9 bases. CDR3 coding DNA: TGTGCCAGCAGCTTAGGTCTCGCGGGGGGGAACACAGATACGCAGTATTTT. It is translated as CASSLGLAGGNTDTQYF.